The present TCR beta chain was sequenced within a study of blood T cell repertoires in COVID-19. Sequencing used immunoSEQ multiplex PCR; TCRdb keeps in-frame clones, though not all of them. The sample lists some 250,000 clones, about 86% seen once, with 2.5% to 3% in the top ten. Germline V CDR1 and CDR2: SGHRS, YFSETQ. This CDR3 is built from 16 residues. V lost 2 bases, J lost 2 bases, and 9 bases stayed unmatched. Sequencing input: peripheral blood. The receptor's source is a woman aged 60-70 years with active or convalescent COVID-19. The chain is built from TRBV5-1 and TRBJ2-7; the match to TRBD1 covers 8 bases. The CDR3 DNA reads TGCGCCAGCAGCTTATATAGTCAGGGGGCCACCTACGAGCAGTACTTC. Residues: CASSLYSQGATYEQYF. The full variable domain, completed using reference TRBV5-1 and TRBJ2-7, is KAGVTQTPRYLIKTRGQQVTLSCSPISGHRSVSWYQQTPGQGLQFLFEYFSETQRNKGNFPGRFSGRQFSNSRSEMNVSTLELGDSALYLCASSLYSQGATYEQYFGPGTRLTVT.